Shown below are 14 T cell receptor beta chains from a single sample sequenced in a study of response to subunit inactivated influenza vaccine (dated by TCRdb to 2016 to 2018). Receptor libraries were prepared by RT-PCR. This sample was sequenced with an Illumina HiSeq 2500. TCRdb took the public reads, trimmed them with fastp at Q25, ran MiXCR for clone calling and kept in-frame beta chains. Under each unique CDR3 protein, matching rows form one entry showing the most common genes and DNA. Here the sample has some 500,000 distinct CDR3 sequences; approximately 16% occur a single time. The ten largest clones take up roughly 3% of the sample. The sequencing used CD4+ T cells sorted from PBMCs, collected less than 25 months after vaccination. These receptor sequences come from a man in his fifties or sixties who received an inactivated influenza vaccine. Donor details come from another sample of the same person, matched by shared clones.

The table lists this clonotype with a few counts. This chain uses TRBV14 with TRBJ2-5; 8 bases are a match to TRBD2. V gave up 3 bases and J gave up 4 bases; unmatched junction bases: 7. This CDR3 spans 15 amino acids. Germline values: CDR1 SGHDN, CDR2 FVKESK. CDR3 in DNA: TGTGCCAGCAGCCACACAGGGAGCGGGAGAGAGACCCAGTACTTC. This gives the protein CASSHTGSGRETQYF.

This chain joins TRBV2 and TRBJ2-1; no clear D gene. From germline, CDR1 is SNHLY and CDR2 FYNNEI. Deletions cut 7 bases from V and 0 bases from J, with 13 bases between. The CDR3 totals 15 residues. The CDR3 protein is CASKIQQISYNEQFF. The CDR3 DNA is TGTGCCAGCAAAATACAACAAATCTCCTACAATGAGCAGTTCTTC.

This clonotype occurred a few times. The chain uses TRBV29-1 and TRBJ2-7; either TRBD1 or TRBD2 may supply D (5 bases each). Germline V gene data show CDR1 as SQVTM and CDR2 as ANQGSEA. CDR3 size: 13 residues. Trimming removed 7 bases at V and 6 bases at J, with 19 bases between. The CDR3 reads CSAGAPPAGEQYF. CDR3 in DNA: TGCAGCGCTGGGGCTCCCCCGGCGGGCGAGCAGTACTTC.

This clonotype is a singleton in its sample. This chain links TRBV18 with TRBJ2-7; perhaps TRBD2 as D (5 bases). Between the trimmed V and J ends, which lost 3 bases and 5 bases, there was a span of 11 bases. The CDR3 sequence is 13 residues long. Germline CDR1 KGHSH, CDR2 LQKENI. CDR3 sequence reads: CASSPAGGDEQYF. The CDR3, as DNA: TGTGCCAGCTCACCGGCGGGTGGAGACGAGCAGTACTTC.

The chain links TRBV4-2 to TRBJ1-1, with D possibly TRBD1 on 5 matching bases. This CDR3 contains 15 residues. Per the germline V gene, CDR1 is LGHNA and CDR2 is YNFKEQ. The ends were cut back, 0 bases at V and 4 bases at J, with 12 bases in the middle. CDR3 bases: TGTGCCAGCAGCCAAGATACCCCGGGGGGCACTGAAGCTTTCTTT. Protein sequence: CASSQDTPGGTEAFF.

The rearrangement uses TRBV12-3 or TRBV12-4 and TRBJ1-1; tentative D call: TRBD1 (5 bases). The CDR3 is made up of 16 amino acids. Trimming stripped 5 bases from V and 4 bases from J, with 20 bases between. CDR3 coding DNA: TGTGCCAGCAGTCCCCAACAAGCAGGGTCTGGCACTGAAGCTTTCTTT. Amino acid sequence: CASSPQQAGSGTEAFF.

This clonotype came up a few times. As DNA, the CDR3 is TGTGCCCGAAATAGCGGGAGAGTCAATGAGCAGTTCTTC. Translated: CARNSGRVNEQFF. The J gene is TRBJ2-1, the V gene TRBV30, with TRBD2 matching 9 bases. The trim removed 8 bases at V and 6 bases at J, leaving 8 bases unmatched. Germline lookup yields CDR1 GTSNPN and CDR2 SVGIG (reference sequence). The CDR3 sequence is 13 residues long.

The gene calls are TRBV20-1 and TRBJ2-5, with TRBD2 matching over 11 bases. The V segment lost 0 bases and the J segment 1 base; nucleotides outside the gene matches: 1. Germline assignment: CDR1 DFQATT and CDR2 SNEGSKA (reference sequence). This CDR3 contains 15 residues. CDR3 in amino acids: CSAREGTSGQETQYF. The CDR3 DNA sequence: TGCAGTGCTAGAGAAGGGACTAGCGGCCAAGAGACCCAGTACTTC.

This clonotype has a handful of counts. This chain connects TRBV6-2 or TRBV6-3 to TRBJ2-7; perhaps TRBD2 as D (6 bases). The CDR3 spans 14 residues. Deletions cut 7 bases from V and 9 bases from J, with 22 bases between. Germline V gives CDR1 MNHEY, CDR2 SVGEGT. The CDR3 bases are TGTGCCAGCACCCGGGACTCTGGAGGAGGTCGGCAGTACTTC. Translation gives CASTRDSGGGRQYF.

The V call is TRBV28, the J call TRBJ1-2; tentatively, D is TRBD1 (5 bases). Trimming took 9 bases from V and 4 from J, leaving 18 bases between them. Germline assignment: CDR1 MDHEN and CDR2 SYDVKM. This CDR3 is built from 14 residues. CDR3 nucleotide sequence: TGTGCCAGTACCCATGGACAAGGCCCCTATGGCTACACCTTC. Protein: CASTHGQGPYGYTF.

The rearrangement joins TRBV29-1 to TRBJ2-2; D might be TRBD2 (5 bases). This CDR3 comprises 13 residues. Between the trimmed V and J ends, which lost 6 bases and 6 bases, there was a span of 14 bases. Germline V gives CDR1 SQVTM, CDR2 ANQGSEA. The CDR3 is CSVERGVPGELFF. In nucleotides, the CDR3 is TGCAGCGTGGAACGGGGAGTCCCCGGGGAGCTGTTTTTT.

Many counts were recorded for this clonotype. The chain couples TRBV24-1 to TRBJ2-5; TRBD2 matches at 9 bases. V was pared by 0 bases and J by 1 base, with 17 bases of the junction left unmatched. Germline V gene lookup returns CDR1 KGHDR and CDR2 SFDVKD. This CDR3 spans 21 amino acids. The CDR3 region is CATSDLHPSASGKGTQETQYF. CDR3 coding DNA: TGTGCCACCAGTGATTTGCATCCGTCGGCTAGCGGGAAGGGAACCCAAGAGACCCAGTACTTC.

CDR3 region: CASSLAGSGTSTDTQYF. CDR3 DNA sequence: TGCGCCAGCAGCTTGGCCGGCAGCGGAACTAGCACAGATACGCAGTATTTT. The chain recombines TRBV5-1 with TRBJ2-3; D perhaps matches TRBD2 (5 bases). CDR1 and CDR2 (germline): SGHRS, YFSETQ. This CDR3 has 17 amino acids. V was trimmed by 0 bases and J by 0 bases, leaving 14 bases between them.

By proportion, this clonotype is medium-sized. The rearrangement uses TRBV12-3 or TRBV12-4 and TRBJ1-5, with D maybe TRBD1 (6 bases). This CDR3 comprises 14 residues. Trimming removed 4 bases at V and 1 base at J, with 8 bases between. Here the CDR3 reads CASSYGQSNQPQHF. Written as DNA, the CDR3 is TGTGCCAGCAGTTACGGACAGAGCAATCAGCCCCAGCATTTT.